The 5 T cell receptor beta chains given below trace back to one sample, sequenced in a study of CD8+CD57+ T cells in acquired aplastic anemia. The use of genomic DNA as template underpinned the TCR beta VDJ and CDR3 profiling. One entry per CDR3 protein results from TCRdb running MiXCR on the reads. The sample lists more than 250,000 distinct CDR3 sequences, approximately 55% occurring once. Source material: sorted CD4+, CD8+, or CD8+CD57+ T cells (not recorded which) from PBMCs. All receptors derive from a human donor with severe aplastic anemia or a healthy control (not recorded which).

In this sample, this clonotype turned up a few times. This rearrangement joins TRBV7-7 to TRBJ2-1; D remains ambiguous. The V end was cut by 5 bases, the J end by 7 bases, with 12 bases between. The CDR3 spans 13 residues. CDR1 is SSHAT and CDR2 is FNYEAQ in the germline V gene (reference sequence). The CDR3 bases are TGTGCCAGCAGCCCAGGCCCTGTGAATGAGCAGTTCTTC. Its translation: CASSPGPVNEQFF.

The V call is TRBV7-9, the J call TRBJ2-5; 9 nucleotides agree with TRBD1. Germline lookup yields CDR1 SEHNR and CDR2 FQNEAQ (reference sequence). There are 15 residues in the CDR3. With V trimmed by 3 bases and J by 5 bases, 7 bases remained unmatched. The CDR3 DNA reads TGTGCCAGCAGCTTGGCCCCGGACAGGGGTGAGACCCAGTACTTC. Translation gives CASSLAPDRGETQYF.

This clonotype has more than one count but fewer than ten. The chain combines TRBV2 with TRBJ2-5; the match to TRBD2 covers 9 bases. This CDR3 is 13 amino acids long. CDR1 is SNHLY and CDR2 is FYNNEI in the germline V gene. Trimming at V came to 4 bases and at J to 7 bases, leaving 4 bases not matched to a gene. This chain's CDR3 is CASSGTSVGTQYF. CDR3 DNA sequence: TGTGCCAGCAGTGGGACTAGCGTTGGGACCCAGTACTTC.

The rearrangement links TRBV5-6 to TRBJ2-3, with TRBD2 matching over 7 bases. V trimming: 1 base; J trimming: 2 bases; junction bases outside the gene matches: 4. Germline loops: CDR1 SGHDT, CDR2 YYEEEE. This CDR3 is 15 amino acids long. CDR3 nucleotides: TGTGCCAGCAGCTTGAAGACTAGCCTCACAGATACGCAGTATTTT. Amino acids: CASSLKTSLTDTQYF.

The chain employs TRBV2 and TRBJ1-1; D unclear. Trimming shortened V by 6 bases and J by 1 base, and 12 bases separated the two germline ends. Germline V gene sequence: CDR1 SNHLY, CDR2 FYNNEI. This CDR3 is 14 amino acids long. The CDR3 here is CASRMTSGNTEAFF. The DNA of the CDR3 is TGTGCCAGCAGGATGACGTCGGGGAACACTGAAGCTTTCTTT.